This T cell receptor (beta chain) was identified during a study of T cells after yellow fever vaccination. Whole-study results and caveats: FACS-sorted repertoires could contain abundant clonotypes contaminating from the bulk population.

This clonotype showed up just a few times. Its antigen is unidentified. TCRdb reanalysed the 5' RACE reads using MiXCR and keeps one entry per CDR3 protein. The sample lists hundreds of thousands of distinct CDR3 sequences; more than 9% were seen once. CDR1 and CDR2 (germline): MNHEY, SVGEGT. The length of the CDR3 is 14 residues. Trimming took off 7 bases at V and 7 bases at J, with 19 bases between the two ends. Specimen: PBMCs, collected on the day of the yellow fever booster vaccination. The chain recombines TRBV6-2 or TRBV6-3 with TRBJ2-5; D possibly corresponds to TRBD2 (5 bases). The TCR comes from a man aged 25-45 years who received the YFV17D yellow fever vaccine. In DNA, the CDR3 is TGTGCCAGCATCCCTAGGGAGCGGCTGGGGACCCAGTACTTC. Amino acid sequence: CASIPRERLGTQYF.